This T cell receptor (beta chain) was sequenced during a study of blood T cell repertoires in COVID-19 (dated by TCRdb to 2018 to 2020). Describing the broader study: Samples covering the acute and convalescent phases of COVID-19 were provided by collaborators in the United States, Italy and Spain. The material from the prospective study consisted of cDNA or gDNA derived from T cells, B-cell-depleted T cells, or PBMCs. The dataset comprised deeply sampled blood TCRbeta repertoires from subjects exposed to, actively infected with, or recovered from COVID-19. The repertoires were made available in a free public database intended to serve as a resource for research on the immune response to SARS-CoV-2. The samples were drawn from two sources: the first 160 participants of the ongoing ImmuneRACE study, and over 1,000 subjects contributed by 6 global collaborators. Nearly every sample came with metadata listing a de-identified subject ID, COVID-19 status, age in years and sex. Where available, HLA class I and class II types were taken from metadata supplied by the sample provider and were not determined by assay-based typing.

TCRbeta CDR3 regions were amplified from genomic DNA by means of the immunoSEQ Assay, a bias-controlled multiplex PCR. The paper's data handling went like this. The number of nucleated cells in each sample was estimated from the amplification of reference gene primers within the assay. To quantify the absolute abundance of each unique TCRbeta CDR3 rearrangement, sequence reads were collapsed and filtered. For each sample, productive Simpson clonality was calculated by taking the square root of Simpson's diversity index across productive rearrangements. TCRdb holds this immuneACCESS table with in-frame rearrangements only. Some clones are missing; in checked studies, unresolved V genes explain under half, and the rest has no known cause. V and J calls and clone size are as listed in that table; D and trimming were resolved from the DNA. This sample holds 35,000 to 40,000 clones; 75% to 90% were observed only once. The ten largest clonotypes hold 12% of the sample.

As for this clone: Its antigen is not yet known. Base-call qualities are not available, and no considerably larger clone is one nucleotide away.

The collaborating institutions used their own protocols to collect whole blood in K2EDTA tubes. For TCRbeta analysis, collaborators shipped samples in one of three forms: frozen whole blood, isolated PBMCs, or DNA extracted from either of those sample types. The germline V gene gives CDR1 as SQVTM and CDR2 as ANQGSEA. The CDR3 spans 13 residues, from the cysteine through the phenylalanine. Of the read, only the CDR3 DNA is kept; its 39 bases are in frame from base 1. V trim: 5 bases; J trim: 7 bases; unmatched bases: 8. The investigation overall reported the following: How much clinical and demographic metadata was included differed by source and by participant, and the metadata was provided uncurated.

The sequence was obtained from a man in his 70s with acute or convalescent COVID-19. Rearrangement joined TRBV29-1 to TRBJ1-1, with 9 bases in between that match TRBD1. The sample comprised peripheral blood. The DNA sequence is given as TGCAGCGTTCCGGGACAGGGATATGGTGAAGCTTTCTTT. This is translated as CSVPGQGYGEAFF.